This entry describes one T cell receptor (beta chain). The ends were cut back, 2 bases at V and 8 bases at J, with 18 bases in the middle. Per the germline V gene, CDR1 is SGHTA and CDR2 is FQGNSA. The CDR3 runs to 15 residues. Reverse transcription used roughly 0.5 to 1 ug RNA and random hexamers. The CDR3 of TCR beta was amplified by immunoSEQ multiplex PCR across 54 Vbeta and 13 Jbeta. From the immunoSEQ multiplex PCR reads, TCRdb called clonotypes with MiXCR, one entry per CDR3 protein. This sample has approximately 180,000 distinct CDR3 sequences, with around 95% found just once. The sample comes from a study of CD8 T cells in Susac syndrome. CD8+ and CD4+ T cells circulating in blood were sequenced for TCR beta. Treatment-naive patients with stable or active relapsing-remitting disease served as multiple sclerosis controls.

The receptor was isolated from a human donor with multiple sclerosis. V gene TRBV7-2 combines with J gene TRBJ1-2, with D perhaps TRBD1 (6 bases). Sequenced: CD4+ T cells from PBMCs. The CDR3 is CASSLPGQLLEGYTF. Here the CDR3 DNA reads TGTGCCAGCAGCTTACCCGGACAGCTATTGGAGGGCTACACCTTC.